This entry describes one T cell receptor beta chain. TCRdb recomputed calls from the 5' RACE reads with MiXCR, one row per CDR3 protein. The sample lists roughly 100,000 distinct CDR3 sequences; 12% were seen once. This sample stems from a study of T-cell memory formation after mild COVID-19. CDR1 is LNHDA and CDR2 is SQIVND in the germline V gene (reference sequence). Trimming removed 4 bases from V and 6 bases from J; junction bases left unmatched: 10. There are 16 residues in the CDR3. The receptor comes from an adult woman who had mild COVID-19 (a few samples of this study predate the infection). Cell type and time point are not known. Sequenced input: PBMCs or a T cell subset sorted from them (not recorded which). The gene calls are TRBV19 and TRBJ2-1; TRBD2 matches 9 bases. CDR3 nucleotide sequence: TGTGCCAGTAGTAAGGCTAGCGGGATCATGGGCAATGAGCAGTTCTTC. Residues: CASSKASGIMGNEQFF.